This entry describes one TCR beta chain. Its antigen is unknown. The data are from a study of monozygotic twins with inflammatory bowel disease. Study-level findings and limits: Clonotype overlap with others was lower in IBD patients than in healthy twins, a difference that was greatest with disease activity.

Germline V gene data show CDR1 as SGDLS and CDR2 as YYNGEE. The CDR3 covers 16 residues. TCRdb re-called the 5' RACE reads, yielding one record per CDR3 amino acid sequence without DNA. The sample table includes fewer than 400,000 distinct CDR3 sequences. The clonotype comes from a human donor with ulcerative colitis or Crohn's disease, or a healthy co-twin of an affected twin (not recorded which). Material for sequencing was blood. V gene TRBV9 combines with J gene TRBJ2-2; TCRdb lists TRBD1, though no DNA is available to test this call. CDR3 in amino acids: CASSARSPRNTGELFF.